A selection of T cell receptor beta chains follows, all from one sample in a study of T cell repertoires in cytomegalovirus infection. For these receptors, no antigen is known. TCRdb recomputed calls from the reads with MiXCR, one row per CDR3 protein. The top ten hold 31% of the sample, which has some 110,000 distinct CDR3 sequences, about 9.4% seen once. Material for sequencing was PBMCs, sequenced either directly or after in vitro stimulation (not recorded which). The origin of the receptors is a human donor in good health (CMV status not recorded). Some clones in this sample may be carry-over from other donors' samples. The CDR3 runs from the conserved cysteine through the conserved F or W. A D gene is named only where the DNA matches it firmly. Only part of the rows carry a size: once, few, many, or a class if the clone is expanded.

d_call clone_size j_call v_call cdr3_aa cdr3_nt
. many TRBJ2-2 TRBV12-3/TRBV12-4 CASSPGKGTGELFF TGTGCCAGCAGTCCGGGTAAGGGCACCGGGGAGCTGTTTTTT
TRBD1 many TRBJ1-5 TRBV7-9 CASSSGGPYSNQPQHF TGTGCCAGCAGCTCAGGGGGACCTTATAGCAATCAGCCCCAGCATTTT
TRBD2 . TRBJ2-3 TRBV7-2 CASTPGLAGGPDTQYF TGTGCCAGCACGCCGGGACTAGCGGGAGGGCCGGATACGCAGTATTTT
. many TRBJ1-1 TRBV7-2 CASSSTSLWITEAFF TGTGCCAGCAGCTCGACTTCGCTGTGGATCACTGAAGCTTTCTTT
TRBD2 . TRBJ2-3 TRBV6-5 CASRYGEREADTQYF TGTGCCAGCAGATACGGTGAGCGGGAGGCAGATACGCAGTATTTT
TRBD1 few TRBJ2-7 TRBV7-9 CASSGPGQGYEQYF TGTGCCAGCAGCGGACCGGGACAGGGATACGAGCAGTACTTC
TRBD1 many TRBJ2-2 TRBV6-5 CPRGDIGGPNTGELFF TGTCCACGAGGGGACATAGGGGGCCCGAACACCGGGGAGCTGTTTTTT
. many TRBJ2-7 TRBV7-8 CASSPTRGPRVSEQYF TGTGCCAGCAGCCCCACGAGAGGGCCCCGAGTATCCGAGCAGTACTTC
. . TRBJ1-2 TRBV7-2 CASSSRMRREDYGYTF TGTGCCAGCAGCTCCCGTATGCGGCGAGAGGACTATGGCTACACCTTC
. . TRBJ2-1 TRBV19 CASSIARTGYNEQFF TGTGCCAGTAGTATAGCCCGGACGGGATACAATGAGCAGTTCTTC
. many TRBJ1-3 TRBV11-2 CASSLGLTVSGNTIYF TGTGCCAGCAGCTTAGGATTGACGGTCTCTGGAAACACCATATATTTT
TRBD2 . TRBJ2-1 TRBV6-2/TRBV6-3 CASRIPTSGGLDEQFF TGTGCCAGCAGAATCCCGACTAGCGGGGGCTTAGATGAGCAGTTCTTC
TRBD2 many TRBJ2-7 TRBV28 CASIPGGGESYEQYF TGTGCCAGCATTCCCGGGGGGGGGGAGTCCTACGAGCAGTACTTC
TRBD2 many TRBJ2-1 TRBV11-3 CASSVTSGSYNEQFF TGTGCCAGCAGCGTCACTAGCGGCTCCTACAATGAGCAGTTCTTC
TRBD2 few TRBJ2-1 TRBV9 CASSAGLAPGNEQFF TGTGCCAGCAGCGCGGGACTAGCGCCGGGAAATGAGCAGTTCTTC
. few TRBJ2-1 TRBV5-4 CASTTKARRDNNEQFF TGTGCCAGCACCACTAAGGCCCGGAGGGATAACAATGAGCAGTTCTTC
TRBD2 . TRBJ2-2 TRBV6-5 CASSGPAGGPAGELFF TGTGCCAGCAGCGGACCTGCGGGAGGCCCCGCCGGGGAGCTGTTTTTT
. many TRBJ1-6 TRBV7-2 CASSISGAKNSPLHF TGTGCCAGCAGCATTTCCGGGGCCAAAAATTCACCCCTCCACTTT
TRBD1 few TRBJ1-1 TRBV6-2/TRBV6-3 CASSGRTGGTEAFF TGTGCCAGCAGTGGACGGACAGGGGGTACTGAAGCTTTCTTT
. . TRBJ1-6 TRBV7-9 CASSLSSTPGSPLHF TGTGCCAGCAGCTTATCCTCTACCCCCGGATCACCCCTCCACTTT
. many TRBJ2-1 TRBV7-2 CASSQYRKYNEQFF TGTGCCAGCAGCCAGTACAGGAAATACAATGAGCAGTTCTTC
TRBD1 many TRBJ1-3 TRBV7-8 CASSPRGTGLISGNTIYF TGTGCCAGCAGCCCCCGGGGGACAGGTCTGATCTCTGGAAACACCATATATTTT
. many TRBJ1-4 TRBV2 CASSDWQGRGEKLFF TGTGCCAGCAGTGATTGGCAGGGCCGAGGCGAAAAACTGTTTTTT
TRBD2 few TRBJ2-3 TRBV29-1 CSVEGLAGVLDTQYF TGCAGCGTTGAGGGACTAGCGGGAGTTCTAGATACGCAGTATTTT
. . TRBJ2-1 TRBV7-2 CASSQTRRVHEQFF TGTGCCAGCAGCCAAACGAGGCGGGTCCATGAGCAGTTCTTC
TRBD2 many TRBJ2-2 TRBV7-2 CASSPKTSPGELFF TGTGCCAGCAGCCCGAAGACTAGCCCCGGGGAGCTGTTTTTT
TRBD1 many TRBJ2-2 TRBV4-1 CASSQTDRDKNTGELFF TGCGCCAGCAGCCAAACCGACAGGGATAAGAACACCGGGGAGCTGTTTTTT
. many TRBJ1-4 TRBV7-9 CASSLARLAVSTNEKLFF TGTGCCAGCAGCTTAGCCCGACTCGCAGTTTCAACTAATGAAAAACTGTTTTTT
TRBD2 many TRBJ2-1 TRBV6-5 CASSYSLAGRVDEQFF TGTGCCAGCAGTTACTCTCTAGCGGGGAGGGTGGATGAGCAGTTCTTC
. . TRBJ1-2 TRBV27 CASARGGYYGYTF TGTGCCAGCGCTAGGGGAGGTTACTATGGCTACACCTTC
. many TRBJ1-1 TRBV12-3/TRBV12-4 CASSLRQDTEAFF TGTGCCAGCAGTTTGAGGCAGGACACTGAAGCTTTCTTT
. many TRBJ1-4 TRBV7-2 CASSSYRGLANEKLFF TGTGCCAGCAGCTCTTATCGGGGGCTAGCAAATGAAAAACTGTTTTTT
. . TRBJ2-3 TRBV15 CATRRGDRRRTDTQYF TGTGCCACCCGACGAGGTGACAGAAGACGCACAGATACGCAGTATTTT